This T cell receptor (beta chain) is from a study of cytomegalovirus exposure and HLA in healthy donors. About the research overall: From donors who were HLA-typed, an early data release held around 85 million unique TCRs.

Germline V gene data show CDR1 as WSHSY and CDR2 as SAAADI. Trimming cost V 7 bases and J 5 bases; bases outside gene matches: 4. This CDR3 has 13 amino acids. Study-wide findings and caveats: When a later analysis was performed, an Asian-associated ancestry cluster reportedly had fewer N-insertions than the roughly 690-donor mean.

Primers for the PCR totalled 60 Vbeta and 13 Jbeta. Measured with immunoSEQ multiplex PCR; TCRdb has only the in-frame clones, and not every one. This sample has around 120,000 clones, with about four fifths found just once. All the people who gave samples were healthy bone marrow donors. This clone was observed once. What it binds is unknown. The material sequenced was PBMCs. The chain is built from TRBV10-2 and TRBJ1-5; the match to TRBD1 covers 8 bases. This receptor was obtained from a man younger than 40 in good health and CMV-seropositive. In DNA form, the CDR3 reads TGCGCCAGCAAGACAGGGGAATATCAGCCCCAGCATTTT. Protein sequence: CASKTGEYQPQHF.